This is a list of T cell receptor beta chains from one sample in a study of early T cells in non-severe SARS-CoV-2 infection. One entry per CDR3 protein, called by TCRdb with MiXCR from the 5' RACE reads. The sample records roughly 58,000 distinct CDR3 sequences, around an eighth being singletons. Sample: whole blood. All receptors come from an adult who was a healthcare worker with PCR-confirmed SARS-CoV-2 infection or an uninfected control (not recorded which). CDR3s include the opening cysteine and the closing phenylalanine or tryptophan. The D gene is left open where the match is weak. Some rows mark clone size as missing; the rest say once, few, many or name a class of expanded clone.

d_call	v_call	clone_size	j_call	cdr3_aa	cdr3_nt
TRBD2	TRBV5-4	-	TRBJ2-3	CASSPSRGTRNTQYF	TGTGCCAGCAGCCCCTCCCGCGGGACTAGGAATACGCAGTATTTT
TRBD1	TRBV4-3	many	TRBJ1-2	CASSQDGTGGYGYTF	TGCGCCAGCAGCCAAGATGGGACAGGGGGCTATGGCTACACCTTC
-	TRBV12-3/TRBV12-4	many	TRBJ2-3	CASSLNSPTDTQYF	TGTGCCAGCAGTTTAAACAGCCCGACAGATACGCAGTATTTT
TRBD1	TRBV28	few	TRBJ1-2	CASRGGQGSAYGYTF	TGTGCCAGCCGGGGGGGACAGGGGAGCGCCTATGGCTACACCTTC
-	TRBV2	once	TRBJ1-2	CASTGERYGYTF	TGTGCCAGCACAGGGGAACGCTATGGCTACACCTTC
-	TRBV6-5	many	TRBJ1-6	CASRTGQTPLHF	TGTGCCAGCCGAACGGGCCAAACACCCCTCCACTTT
-	TRBV30	many	TRBJ1-1	CAWSVRGNTEAFF	TGTGCCTGGAGTGTACGCGGGAACACTGAAGCTTTCTTT
-	TRBV29-1	-	TRBJ2-5	CSVSFWDGETQYF	TGCAGCGTTAGCTTTTGGGATGGAGAGACCCAGTACTTC
-	TRBV20-1	-	TRBJ1-1	CSATRQDPVNTEAFF	TGCAGTGCTACCAGACAGGACCCGGTGAACACTGAAGCTTTCTTT
TRBD1	TRBV6-5	-	TRBJ1-5	CASSLRTGGSQPQHF	TGTGCCAGCAGTCTGAGGACAGGGGGCAGTCAGCCCCAGCATTTT
TRBD1	TRBV6-2/TRBV6-3	few	TRBJ2-7	CASSYSKGQTTYEQYF	TGTGCCAGCAGTTACTCTAAGGGACAGACTACCTACGAGCAGTACTTC
-	TRBV7-9	-	TRBJ2-5	CASSLAQGYQETQYF	TGTGCCAGCAGCTTAGCCCAGGGTTACCAAGAGACCCAGTACTTC
-	TRBV3-1	many	TRBJ1-1	CASSRMNTEAFF	TGTGCCAGCAGCCGTATGAACACTGAAGCTTTCTTT
-	TRBV20-1	-	TRBJ1-2	CSALRGGYGYTF	TGCAGTGCGCTCAGGGGCGGCTATGGCTACACCTTC
-	TRBV6-6	few	TRBJ2-7	CASSKGDYEQYF	TGTGCCAGCAGTAAGGGGGACTACGAGCAGTACTTC
-	TRBV7-2	many	TRBJ1-1	CASSLRMNTEAFF	TGTGCCAGCAGCTTACGTATGAACACTGAAGCTTTCTTT
TRBD1	TRBV6-6	many	TRBJ2-1	CASSRDPGQETMRQFF	TGTGCCAGCAGCCGCGACCCGGGACAGGAGACAATGAGGCAGTTCTTC
-	TRBV7-3	many	TRBJ2-6	CASSLYPRAGANVLTF	TGTGCCAGCAGCTTATACCCCAGGGCTGGGGCCAACGTCCTGACTTTC
-	TRBV7-2	-	TRBJ2-1	CASGSWNVQFF	TGTGCCAGCGGTAGCTGGAATGTGCAGTTCTTC
TRBD1	TRBV6-5	many	TRBJ1-2	CASSQGQGGGYTF	TGTGCCAGCAGTCAAGGACAGGGTGGGGGCTACACCTTC
-	TRBV7-8	-	TRBJ1-4	CASSLYRSDRNNEKLFF	TGTGCCAGCAGCTTATATCGAAGCGACAGGAATAATGAAAAACTGTTTTTT
TRBD2	TRBV6-6	-	TRBJ2-5	CASSTRGGSQETQYF	TGTGCCAGCAGCACCCGGGGAGGGAGCCAGGAGACCCAGTACTTC
TRBD1	TRBV19	few	TRBJ2-7	CASSIRTGTYEQYF	TGTGCCAGTAGTATAAGGACAGGGACCTACGAGCAGTACTTC
-	TRBV7-2	-	TRBJ2-1	CASSLSGSGVNEQFF	TGTGCCAGCAGCTTATCAGGTTCTGGTGTAAATGAGCAGTTCTTC
TRBD1	TRBV20-1	few	TRBJ1-2	CSASRDRGDYGYTF	TGCAGTGCTAGCCGGGACAGGGGAGACTATGGCTACACCTTC
-	TRBV15	many	TRBJ1-2	CATSRGLNYGYTF	TGTGCCACCAGCAGAGGACTGAACTATGGCTACACCTTC
-	TRBV30	many	TRBJ2-7	CAWRGSDYEQYF	TGTGCCTGGAGGGGGTCCGACTACGAGCAGTACTTC
TRBD2	TRBV7-2	few	TRBJ2-5	CASSLGPAGVETQYF	TGTGCCAGCAGCTTAGGCCCAGCGGGGGTGGAGACCCAGTACTTC
TRBD1	TRBV18	-	TRBJ1-1	CASSYDRQGRSEAFF	TGTGCCAGCTCATACGATCGACAGGGCCGTTCTGAAGCTTTCTTT
-	TRBV7-6	few	TRBJ1-3	CASSLEGIGRLVAGNTIYF	TGTGCCAGCAGCTTAGAAGGGATCGGGCGTCTCGTTGCTGGAAACACCATATATTTT
TRBD2	TRBV12-3/TRBV12-4	-	TRBJ2-1	CASSLGEGRVYNEQFF	TGTGCCAGCAGTTTAGGGGAGGGGAGAGTTTACAATGAGCAGTTCTTC
-	TRBV18	-	TRBJ2-7	CASSSERYPYEQYF	TGTGCCAGCTCATCAGAGCGCTACCCCTACGAGCAGTACTTC
-	TRBV30	few	TRBJ1-1	CAWSALTGTNTEAFF	TGTGCCTGGAGCGCGCTAACGGGGACGAACACTGAAGCTTTCTTT
-	TRBV21-1	few	TRBJ2-5	CASSKVHRLRETQYF	TGTGCCAGCAGCAAAGTGCACAGGTTAAGAGAGACCCAGTACTTC
-	TRBV23-1	-	TRBJ2-3	CARKNRGPFGVNTDTQYF	TGCGCCCGAAAGAATCGGGGCCCCTTTGGAGTCAACACAGATACGCAGTATTTT
TRBD2	TRBV20-1	-	TRBJ2-1	CSARGLAAGYNEQFF	TGCAGTGCTAGAGGTCTAGCGGCGGGCTACAATGAGCAGTTCTTC
TRBD2	TRBV29-1	few	TRBJ2-7	CSVRQGLAESYEQYF	TGCAGCGTACGCCAGGGACTAGCGGAATCCTACGAGCAGTACTTC
-	TRBV15	-	TRBJ2-2	CATRGTNTGELFF	TGTGCCACTCGGGGCACGAACACCGGGGAGCTGTTTTTT
-	TRBV7-2	-	TRBJ2-3	CASRLVGTDTQYF	TGTGCCAGCAGGCTAGTTGGCACAGATACGCAGTATTTT
-	TRBV5-1	many	TRBJ1-2	CASSLEDGGLYGYTF	TGCGCCAGCAGCTTGGAAGATGGGGGACTCTATGGCTACACCTTC
TRBD2	TRBV19	-	TRBJ2-7	CASRTSGGEQYF	TGTGCCAGTAGGACTAGCGGAGGCGAGCAGTACTTC
-	TRBV29-1	many	TRBJ2-7	CSARASSYEQYF	TGCAGCGCCCGAGCCAGTTCCTACGAGCAGTACTTC
TRBD1	TRBV7-9	-	TRBJ1-4	CASSLTTGLFGTNEKLFF	TGTGCCAGCAGCTTAACGACAGGGTTATTTGGGACTAATGAAAAACTGTTTTTT
-	TRBV2	few	TRBJ2-5	CASSVGRFETQYF	TGTGCCAGCAGCGTGGGAAGGTTTGAGACCCAGTACTTC
TRBD1	TRBV6-5	many	TRBJ2-7	CASRPSGTGTHEQYF	TGTGCCAGCAGGCCATCCGGGACAGGGACCCACGAGCAGTACTTC
-	TRBV29-1	many	TRBJ2-1	CSADGTRSYNEQFF	TGCAGCGCCGACGGGACCAGATCTTACAATGAGCAGTTCTTC
TRBD2	TRBV12-3/TRBV12-4	many	TRBJ2-2	CASSLGLAGPSYTGELFF	TGTGCCAGCAGTTTAGGGCTAGCGGGGCCCTCGTACACCGGGGAGCTGTTTTTT
-	TRBV5-1	-	TRBJ2-6	CASSSLFSGANVLTF	TGCGCCAGCAGCTCGCTTTTCTCTGGGGCCAACGTCCTGACTTTC
TRBD1	TRBV7-8	few	TRBJ1-6	CASSLATGARVIGSPLHF	TGTGCCAGCAGCTTAGCTACAGGGGCCAGAGTTATCGGCTCACCCCTCCACTTT
TRBD1	TRBV20-1	many	TRBJ1-6	CSARDRTGSNSPLHF	TGCAGTGCTAGGGACCGGACAGGCTCGAATTCACCCCTCCACTTT
-	TRBV3-1	many	TRBJ2-1	CASSQRGAYNEQFF	TGTGCCAGCAGCCAACGCGGGGCCTACAATGAGCAGTTCTTC
-	TRBV7-2	few	TRBJ2-3	CASSGGQGLDTQYF	TGTGCCAGCAGCGGAGGGCAGGGCCTCGATACGCAGTACTTT
-	TRBV25-1	many	TRBJ2-1	CASAYNEQFF	TGTGCCAGCGCCTATAATGAGCAGTTCTTC
TRBD2	TRBV29-1	few	TRBJ2-5	CSVEDRGLAGGMNVGTQYF	TGCAGCGTTGAAGACCGGGGACTAGCGGGGGGTATGAATGTTGGGACCCAGTACTTC
-	TRBV12-3/TRBV12-4	many	TRBJ2-2	CASSFYGELFF	TGTGCCAGCAGTTTTTACGGGGAGCTGTTTTTT